A selection of T cell receptor beta chains follows, all from one sample in a study of blood T cell repertoires in COVID-19. This table comes from immunoSEQ multiplex PCR, and its TCRdb copy is limited to in-frame clones, with some not included. Counted here are 150,000 to 200,000 clones, about 90% occurring once; the ten biggest clones make up around 1.2%. What was sequenced was PBMCs or T cells enriched from blood (not recorded which). These receptors came from a human donor with acute COVID-19. The donor label of this sample is uncertain. The conserved cysteine and the conserved F or W are not part of the CDR3 here. Clone size appears in some rows only: once, few, many, or a class for an expanded clone.

-,TRBV24-1,TRBJ2-2,15,ATSDFRDRVSGGELF
few,TRBV11-2,TRBJ2-3,15,ASSSNFQRGGTDTQY
once,TRBV18,TRBJ2-7,13,ASSLQGAPMGEQY
-,TRBV7-8,TRBJ1-4,13,ASSWRRPTNEKLF
-,TRBV4-1,TRBJ1-5,15,ASSQGRAKNSNQPQH
-,TRBV11-3,TRBJ2-1,14,ASSFLNAAGGDEQF
-,TRBV29-1,TRBJ1-1,11,SVVQGANTEAF
-,TRBV19,TRBJ1-1,11,ASKAGLNTEAF
-,TRBV4-1,TRBJ1-6,13,ASSQGAPDNSPLH
-,TRBV9,TRBJ2-3,14,ASSAHRGGGTDTQY
-,TRBV5-1,TRBJ2-5,14,ASSLTSGGLQETQY
-,TRBV29-1,TRBJ1-1,14,SVTRPPSGMNTEAF
-,TRBV7-2,TRBJ2-5,13,ASSYSYPGGETQY
once,TRBV2,TRBJ2-3,14,ASRIASGGTTDTQY
-,TRBV7-9,TRBJ2-5,14,ASSLAQEGTGETQY
-,TRBV2,TRBJ2-3,12,ASSEYLGTDTQY
-,TRBV19,TRBJ2-7,14,ASSFLQGASLGEQY
once,TRBV6-6,TRBJ1-1,9,AIKSTGEAF
-,TRBV29-1,TRBJ2-3,12,SVEKGMWTDTQY
-,TRBV20-1,TRBJ1-1,10,SASRGTTEAF
-,TRBV7-2,TRBJ2-7,15,ASSRRPVGGSSYEQY
-,TRBV27,TRBJ2-1,14,ASSFFTSGTYNEQF
-,TRBV6-4,TRBJ2-3,13,ASSDSIEGADTQY
-,TRBV4-1,TRBJ1-1,13,ASSQAGGARTEAF
-,TRBV7-9,TRBJ1-1,13,ASSLVAGAHTEAF
-,TRBV7-2,TRBJ2-3,13,ASSLDGGGTDTQY
once,TRBV11-2,TRBJ1-1,13,ASSLEARRWTEAF
-,TRBV27,TRBJ1-5,11,ASSFQGAQPQH
-,TRBV10-3,TRBJ1-1,13,AISEPTDSDTEAF
-,TRBV2,TRBJ2-1,13,ASSATSGGYNEQF
-,TRBV5-1,TRBJ1-1,10,ASSFTGGEAF
few,TRBV4-3,TRBJ2-1,20,ASSQDWKRTSGGGSSYNEQF
-,TRBV27,TRBJ2-3,17,ASSLSVGTGVWGTDTQY
-,TRBV19,TRBJ2-7,11,ASSLTGRHEQY
few,TRBV9,TRBJ1-2,11,ASSAQGRDGYT
-,TRBV21-1,TRBJ1-2,14,ASSKERKGGVYGYT
-,TRBV5-1,TRBJ1-1,14,ASSLDYRGGNTEAF
once,TRBV5-6,TRBJ2-7,11,ASSSGQTYEQY
-,TRBV7-6,TRBJ2-2,15,ASSLVGGGLNTGELF
once,TRBV18,TRBJ2-7,10,ASSPSNVEQY